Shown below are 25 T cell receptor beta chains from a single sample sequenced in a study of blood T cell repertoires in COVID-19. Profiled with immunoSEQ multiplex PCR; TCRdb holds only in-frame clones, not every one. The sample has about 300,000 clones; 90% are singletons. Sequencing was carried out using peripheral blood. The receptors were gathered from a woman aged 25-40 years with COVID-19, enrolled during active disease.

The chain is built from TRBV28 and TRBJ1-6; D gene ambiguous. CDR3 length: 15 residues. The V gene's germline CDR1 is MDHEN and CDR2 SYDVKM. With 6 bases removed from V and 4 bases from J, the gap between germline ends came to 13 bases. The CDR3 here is CASSSLGAYNSPLHF. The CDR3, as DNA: TGTGCCAGCAGCAGCCTGGGAGCGTATAATTCACCCCTCCACTTT.

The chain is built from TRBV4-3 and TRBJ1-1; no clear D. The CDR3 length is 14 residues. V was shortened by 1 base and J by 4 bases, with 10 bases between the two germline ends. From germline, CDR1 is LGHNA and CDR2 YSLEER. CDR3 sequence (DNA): TGCGCCAGCAGCCAAGGACATGGGCCCACTGAAGCTTTCTTT. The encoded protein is CASSQGHGPTEAFF.

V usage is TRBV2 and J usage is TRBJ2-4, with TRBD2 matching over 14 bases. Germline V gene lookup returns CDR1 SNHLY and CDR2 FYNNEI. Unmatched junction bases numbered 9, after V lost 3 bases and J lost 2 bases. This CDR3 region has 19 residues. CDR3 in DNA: TGTGCCAGCAGTGAGACTAGCGGGAGGGCCCCGACCCCCAAAAACATTCAGTACTTC. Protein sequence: CASSETSGRAPTPKNIQYF.

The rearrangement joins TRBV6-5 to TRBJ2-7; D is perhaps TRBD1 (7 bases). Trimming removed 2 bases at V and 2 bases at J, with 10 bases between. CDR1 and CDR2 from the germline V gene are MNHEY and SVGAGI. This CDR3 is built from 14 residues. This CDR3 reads CASSYGRGAYEQYF. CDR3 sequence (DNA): TGTGCCAGCAGTTACGGCAGGGGGGCCTACGAGCAGTACTTC.

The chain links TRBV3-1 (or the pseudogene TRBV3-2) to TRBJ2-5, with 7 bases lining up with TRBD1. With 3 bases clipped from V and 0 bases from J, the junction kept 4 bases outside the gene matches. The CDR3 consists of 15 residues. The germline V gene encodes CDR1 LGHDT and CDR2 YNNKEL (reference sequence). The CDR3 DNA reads TGTGCCAGCAGCCACCACGACAGGGACCAAGAGACCCAGTACTTC. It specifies CASSHHDRDQETQYF.

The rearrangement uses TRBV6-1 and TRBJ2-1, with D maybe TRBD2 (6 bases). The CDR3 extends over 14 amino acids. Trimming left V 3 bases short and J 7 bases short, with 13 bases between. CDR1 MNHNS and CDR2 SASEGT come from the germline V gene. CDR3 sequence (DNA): TGTGCCAGCAGTGAGGCGGGGCCGGGAAATGAGCAGTTCTTC. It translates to CASSEAGPGNEQFF.

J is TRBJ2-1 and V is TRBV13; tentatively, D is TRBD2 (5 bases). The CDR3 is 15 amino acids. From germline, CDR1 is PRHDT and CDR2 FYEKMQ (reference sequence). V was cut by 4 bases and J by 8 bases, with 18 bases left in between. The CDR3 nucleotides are TGTGCCAGCAGCTCCCAGCATTCTAGCCGCCATGAGCAGTTCTTC. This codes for CASSSQHSSRHEQFF.

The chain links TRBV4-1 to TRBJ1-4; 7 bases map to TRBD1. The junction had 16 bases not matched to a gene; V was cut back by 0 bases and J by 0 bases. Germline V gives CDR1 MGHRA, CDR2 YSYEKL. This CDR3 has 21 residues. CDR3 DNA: TGCGCCAGCAGCCAAGATAGCGGGACAGTTGGTACACTGGCAACTAATGAAAAACTGTTTTTT. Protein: CASSQDSGTVGTLATNEKLFF.

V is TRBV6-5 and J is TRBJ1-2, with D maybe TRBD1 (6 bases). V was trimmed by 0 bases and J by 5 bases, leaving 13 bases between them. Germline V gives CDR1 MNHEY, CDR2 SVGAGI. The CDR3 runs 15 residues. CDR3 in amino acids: CASSYSIGGPYGYTF. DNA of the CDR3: TGTGCCAGCAGTTACTCGATAGGGGGTCCTTATGGCTACACCTTC.

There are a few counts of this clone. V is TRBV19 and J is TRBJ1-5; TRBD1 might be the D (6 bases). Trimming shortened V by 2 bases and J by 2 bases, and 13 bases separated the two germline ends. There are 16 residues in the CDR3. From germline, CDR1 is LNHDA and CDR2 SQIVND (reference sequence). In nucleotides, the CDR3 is TGTGCCAGTAGTATAAGGGGGAACAGGCGCAATCAGCCCCAGCATTTT. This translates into CASSIRGNRRNQPQHF. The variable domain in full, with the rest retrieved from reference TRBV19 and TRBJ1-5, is DGGITQSPKYLFRKEGQNVTLSCEQNLNHDAMYWYRQDPGQGLRLIYYSQIVNDFQKGDIAEGYSVSREKKESFPLTVTSAQKNPTAFYLCASSIRGNRRNQPQHFGDGTRLSIL.

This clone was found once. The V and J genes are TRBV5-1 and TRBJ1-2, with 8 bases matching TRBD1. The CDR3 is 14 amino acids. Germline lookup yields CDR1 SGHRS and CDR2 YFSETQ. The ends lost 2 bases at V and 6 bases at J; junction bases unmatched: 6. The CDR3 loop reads CASSLTQGADGYTF. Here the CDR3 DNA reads TGCGCCAGCAGCTTAACTCAGGGGGCCGATGGCTACACCTTC.

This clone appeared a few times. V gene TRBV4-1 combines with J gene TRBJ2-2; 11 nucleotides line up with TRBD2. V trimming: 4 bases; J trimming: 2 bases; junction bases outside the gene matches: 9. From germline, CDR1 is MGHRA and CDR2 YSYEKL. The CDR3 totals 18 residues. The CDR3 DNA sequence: TGCGCCAGCAGCCGCCAACTAGCGGGAGTGGTAAACACCGGGGAGCTGTTTTTT. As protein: CASSRQLAGVVNTGELFF.

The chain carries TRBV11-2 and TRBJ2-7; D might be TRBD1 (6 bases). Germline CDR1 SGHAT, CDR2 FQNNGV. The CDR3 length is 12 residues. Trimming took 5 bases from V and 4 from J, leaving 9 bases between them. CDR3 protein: CASSPTGYEQYF. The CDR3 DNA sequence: TGTGCCAGCAGCCCCACAGGGTACGAGCAGTACTTC.

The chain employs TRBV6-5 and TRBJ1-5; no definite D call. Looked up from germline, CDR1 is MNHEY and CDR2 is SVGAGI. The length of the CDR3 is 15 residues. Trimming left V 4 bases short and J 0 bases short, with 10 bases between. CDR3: CASSSHYYSNQPQHF. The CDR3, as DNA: TGTGCCAGCAGTTCACATTATTATAGCAATCAGCCCCAGCATTTT.

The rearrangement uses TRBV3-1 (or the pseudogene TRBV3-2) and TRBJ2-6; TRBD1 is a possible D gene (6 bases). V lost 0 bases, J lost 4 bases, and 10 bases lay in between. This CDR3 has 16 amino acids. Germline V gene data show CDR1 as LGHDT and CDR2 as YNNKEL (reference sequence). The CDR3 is CASSQESGTGANVLTF. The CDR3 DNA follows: TGTGCCAGCAGCCAAGAATCCGGGACAGGGGCCAACGTCCTGACTTTC.

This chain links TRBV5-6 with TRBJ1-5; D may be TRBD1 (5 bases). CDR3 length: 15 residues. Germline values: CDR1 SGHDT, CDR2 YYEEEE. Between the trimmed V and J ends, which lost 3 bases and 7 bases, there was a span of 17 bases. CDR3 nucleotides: TGTGCCAGCAGCTCCCTGGGGGGGTGGGCCCAGCCCCAGCATTTT. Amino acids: CASSSLGGWAQPQHF.

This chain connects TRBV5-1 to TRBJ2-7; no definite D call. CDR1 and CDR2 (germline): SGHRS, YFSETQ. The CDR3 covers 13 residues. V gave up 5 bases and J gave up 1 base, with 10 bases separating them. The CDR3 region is CASSHTPSYEQYF. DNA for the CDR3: TGCGCCAGCAGTCACACCCCGTCCTACGAGCAGTACTTC.

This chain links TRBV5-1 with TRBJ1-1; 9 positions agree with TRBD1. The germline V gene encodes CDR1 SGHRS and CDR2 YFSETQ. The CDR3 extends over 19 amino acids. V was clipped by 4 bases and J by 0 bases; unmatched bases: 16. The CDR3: CASSRNLQGATSLNTEAFF. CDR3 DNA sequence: TGCGCCAGCAGCCGCAACCTACAGGGGGCAACGTCCTTGAACACTGAAGCTTTCTTT.

CDR3 loop: CASSWPSGPQHF. As DNA, the CDR3 is TGTGCCAGCAGTTGGCCGTCTGGTCCCCAGCATTTT. The gene calls are TRBV28 and TRBJ1-5, with D unclear. V lost 4 bases, J lost 10 bases, and 11 bases lay in between. Germline values: CDR1 MDHEN, CDR2 SYDVKM. The CDR3 consists of 12 residues. Combining the CDR3 with reference TRBV28 and TRBJ1-5 gives the whole variable domain DVKVTQSSRYLVKRTGEKVFLECVQDMDHENMFWYRQDPGLGLRLIYFSYDVKMKEKGDIPEGYSVSREKKERFSLILESASTNQTSMYLCASSWPSGPQHFGDGTRLSIL.

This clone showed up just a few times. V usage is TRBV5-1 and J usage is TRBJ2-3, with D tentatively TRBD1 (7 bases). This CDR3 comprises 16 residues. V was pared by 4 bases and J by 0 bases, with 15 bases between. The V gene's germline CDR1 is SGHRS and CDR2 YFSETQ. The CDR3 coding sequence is TGCGCCAGCAGCCGGTGGTCAGGGGGGAGCACAGATACGCAGTATTTT. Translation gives CASSRWSGGSTDTQYF.

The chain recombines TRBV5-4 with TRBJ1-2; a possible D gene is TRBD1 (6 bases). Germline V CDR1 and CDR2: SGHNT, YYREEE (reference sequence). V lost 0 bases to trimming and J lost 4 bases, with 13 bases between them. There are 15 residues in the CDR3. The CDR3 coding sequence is TGTGCCAGCAGCTTGGCGGGGGGCTCAATCTATGGCTACACCTTC. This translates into CASSLAGGSIYGYTF.

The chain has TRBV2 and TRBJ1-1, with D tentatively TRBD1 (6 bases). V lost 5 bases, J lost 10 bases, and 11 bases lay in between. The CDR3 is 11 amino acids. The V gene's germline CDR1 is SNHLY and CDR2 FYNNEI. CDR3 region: CASSSGVGAFF. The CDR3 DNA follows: TGTGCCAGCAGTTCAGGGGTGGGAGCTTTCTTT. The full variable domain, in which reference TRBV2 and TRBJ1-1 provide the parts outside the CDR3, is EPEVTQTPSHQVTQMGQEVILRCVPISNHLYFYWYRQILGQKVEFLVSFYNNEISEKSEIFDDQFSVERPDGSNFTLKIRSTKLEDSAMYFCASSSGVGAFFGQGTRLTVV.

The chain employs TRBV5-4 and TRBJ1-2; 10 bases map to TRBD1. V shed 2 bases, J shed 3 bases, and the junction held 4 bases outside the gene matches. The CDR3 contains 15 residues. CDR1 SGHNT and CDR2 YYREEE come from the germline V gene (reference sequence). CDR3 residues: CASSLGTGDYYGYTF. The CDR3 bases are TGTGCCAGCAGCTTAGGGACAGGGGATTACTATGGCTACACCTTC.

The CDR3 here is CASSSGQSYSPLHF. In DNA, the CDR3 is TGTGCCAGCAGCTCGGGACAGAGCTATTCACCCCTCCACTTT. The J gene is TRBJ1-6, the V gene TRBV7-3; TRBD1 matches 7 bases. V shed 4 bases and J 8 bases; nucleotides not matched to a gene: 5. The germline V gene encodes CDR1 SGHTA and CDR2 FQGTGA. The CDR3 runs to 14 residues.

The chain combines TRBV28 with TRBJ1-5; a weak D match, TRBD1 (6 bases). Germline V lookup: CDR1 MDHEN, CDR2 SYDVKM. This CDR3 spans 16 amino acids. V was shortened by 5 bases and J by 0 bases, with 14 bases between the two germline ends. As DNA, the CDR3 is TGTGCCAGCAGTCTTGCACAGGGACATAGCAATCAGCCCCAGCATTTT. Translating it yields CASSLAQGHSNQPQHF.